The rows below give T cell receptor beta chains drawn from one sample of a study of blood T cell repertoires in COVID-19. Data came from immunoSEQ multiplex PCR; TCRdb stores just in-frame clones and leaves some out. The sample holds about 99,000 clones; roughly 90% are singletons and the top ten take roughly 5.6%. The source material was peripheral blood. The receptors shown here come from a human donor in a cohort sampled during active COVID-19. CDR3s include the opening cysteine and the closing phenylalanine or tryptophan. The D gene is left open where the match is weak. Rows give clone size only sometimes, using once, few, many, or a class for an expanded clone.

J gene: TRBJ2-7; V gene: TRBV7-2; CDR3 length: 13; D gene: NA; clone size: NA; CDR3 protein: CASSGGLGYEQYF; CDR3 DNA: TGTGCCAGCAGCGGGGGGTTAGGCTACGAGCAGTACTTC
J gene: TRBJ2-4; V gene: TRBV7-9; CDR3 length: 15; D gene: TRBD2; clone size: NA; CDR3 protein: CASSLALAVKNIQYF; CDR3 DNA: TGTGCCAGCAGCTTAGCACTAGCGGTTAAAAACATTCAGTACTTC
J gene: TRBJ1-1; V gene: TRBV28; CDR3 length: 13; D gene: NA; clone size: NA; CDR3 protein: CASSLGRNTEAFF; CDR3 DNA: TGTGCCAGCAGTTTAGGCAGGAACACTGAAGCTTTCTTT
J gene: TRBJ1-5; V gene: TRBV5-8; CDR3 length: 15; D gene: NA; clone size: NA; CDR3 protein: CASSAFQVYNQPQHF; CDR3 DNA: TGTGCCAGCAGCGCATTTCAGGTTTACAATCAGCCCCAGCATTTT
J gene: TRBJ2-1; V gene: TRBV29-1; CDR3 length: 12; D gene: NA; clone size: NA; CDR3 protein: CSGVGAPDEQFF; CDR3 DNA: TGCAGCGGGGTGGGGGCCCCGGATGAGCAGTTCTTC
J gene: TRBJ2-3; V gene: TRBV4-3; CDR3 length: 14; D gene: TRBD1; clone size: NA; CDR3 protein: CASSLQGAPDTQYF; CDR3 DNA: TGCGCCAGCAGCCTCCAGGGGGCCCCAGATACGCAGTATTTT
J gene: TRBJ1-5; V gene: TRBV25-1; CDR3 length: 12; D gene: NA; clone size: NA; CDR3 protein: CASSEDGSSEHF; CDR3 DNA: TGTGCCAGCAGTGAGGATGGGTCGAGCGAGCATTTT
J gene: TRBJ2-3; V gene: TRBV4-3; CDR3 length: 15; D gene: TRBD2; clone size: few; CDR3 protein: CASSQARGAGDTQYF; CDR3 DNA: TGCGCCAGCAGCCAAGCGCGGGGGGCAGGGGATACGCAGTATTTT
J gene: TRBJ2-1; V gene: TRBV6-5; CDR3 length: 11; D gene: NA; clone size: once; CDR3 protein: CASSKLNEQFF; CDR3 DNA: TGTGCCAGCAGCAAACTCAATGAGCAGTTCTTC
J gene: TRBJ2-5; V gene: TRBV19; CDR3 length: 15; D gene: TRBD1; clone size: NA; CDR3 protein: CASSIEQGRWETQYF; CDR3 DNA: TGTGCCAGTAGTATAGAACAGGGGCGCTGGGAGACCCAGTACTTC
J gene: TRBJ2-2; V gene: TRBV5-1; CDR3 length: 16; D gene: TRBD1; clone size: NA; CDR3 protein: CASSFQGAPNTGELFF; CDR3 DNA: TGCGCCAGCAGCTTCCAGGGGGCGCCTAACACCGGGGAGCTGTTTTTT
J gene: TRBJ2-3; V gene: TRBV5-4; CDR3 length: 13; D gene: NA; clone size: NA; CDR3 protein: CASGNHRGDTQYF; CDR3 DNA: TGTGCCAGCGGAAACCACCGGGGAGATACGCAGTATTTT
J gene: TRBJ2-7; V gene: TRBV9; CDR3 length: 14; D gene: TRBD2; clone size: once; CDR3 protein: CASSPREEAYEQYF; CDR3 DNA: TGTGCCAGCAGCCCCCGGGAGGAGGCCTACGAGCAGTACTTC
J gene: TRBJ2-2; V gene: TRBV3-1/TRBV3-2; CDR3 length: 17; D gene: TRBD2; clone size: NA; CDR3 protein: CASSQDTSGRGTGELFF; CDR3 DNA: TGTGCCAGCAGCCAAGATACTAGCGGGAGGGGCACCGGGGAGCTGTTTTTT
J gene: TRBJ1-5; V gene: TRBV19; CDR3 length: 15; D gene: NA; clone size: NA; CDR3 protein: CASRSGGLRNQPQHF; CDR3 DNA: TGTGCCAGTAGATCGGGCGGGCTACGTAATCAGCCCCAGCATTTT
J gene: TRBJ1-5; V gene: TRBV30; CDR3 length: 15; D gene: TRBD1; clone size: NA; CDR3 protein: CAWSLSGQFNQPQHF; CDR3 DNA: TGTGCCTGGAGTCTCTCGGGACAGTTTAATCAGCCCCAGCATTTT
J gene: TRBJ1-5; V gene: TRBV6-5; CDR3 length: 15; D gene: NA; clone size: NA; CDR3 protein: CASSYSWSGGQPQHF; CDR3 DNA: TGTGCCAGCAGTTACTCTTGGAGCGGGGGTCAGCCCCAGCATTTT
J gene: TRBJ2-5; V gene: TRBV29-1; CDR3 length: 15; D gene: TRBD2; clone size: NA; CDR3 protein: CSVGLAGERQETQYF; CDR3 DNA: TGCAGCGTGGGACTAGCGGGGGAGAGGCAAGAGACCCAGTACTTC
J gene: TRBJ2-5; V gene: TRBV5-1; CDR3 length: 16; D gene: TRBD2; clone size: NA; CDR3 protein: CASSLAVGLAQETQYF; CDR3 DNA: TGCGCCAGCAGCTTGGCCGTGGGACTAGCCCAAGAGACCCAGTACTTC
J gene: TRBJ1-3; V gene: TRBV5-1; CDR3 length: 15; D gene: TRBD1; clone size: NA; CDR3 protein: CASSPGGSEGNTIYF; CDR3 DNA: TGCGCCAGCAGCCCAGGGGGATCGGAAGGAAACACCATATATTTT
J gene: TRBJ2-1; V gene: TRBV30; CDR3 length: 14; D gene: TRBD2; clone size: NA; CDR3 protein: CAWSAWGGYNEQFF; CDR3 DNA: TGTGCCTGGAGTGCCTGGGGGGGTTACAATGAGCAGTTCTTC
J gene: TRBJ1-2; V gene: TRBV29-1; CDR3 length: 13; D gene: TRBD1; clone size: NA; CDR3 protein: CSASPQGAGGYTF; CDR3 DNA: TGCAGCGCCTCGCCACAGGGGGCCGGTGGCTACACCTTC
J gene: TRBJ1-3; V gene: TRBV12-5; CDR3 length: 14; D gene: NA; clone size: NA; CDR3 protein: CASESKHPGNTIYF; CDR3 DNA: TGTGCTAGTGAGTCAAAGCACCCTGGAAACACCATATATTTT
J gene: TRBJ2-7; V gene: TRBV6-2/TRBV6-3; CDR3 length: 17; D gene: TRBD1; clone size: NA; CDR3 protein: CASSYTGGSKDYYEQYF; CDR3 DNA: TGTGCCAGCAGTTACACAGGGGGTTCTAAAGATTACTACGAGCAGTACTTC
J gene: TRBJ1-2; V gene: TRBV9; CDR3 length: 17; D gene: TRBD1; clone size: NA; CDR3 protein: CASSRGKTGGDRYGYTF; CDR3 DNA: TGTGCCAGCAGCCGGGGGAAGACAGGGGGCGATAGGTATGGCTACACCTTC
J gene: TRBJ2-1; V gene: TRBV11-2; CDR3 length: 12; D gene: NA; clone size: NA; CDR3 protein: CASSSIQGEQFF; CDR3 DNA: TGTGCCAGCAGCTCTATACAGGGCGAGCAGTTCTTC
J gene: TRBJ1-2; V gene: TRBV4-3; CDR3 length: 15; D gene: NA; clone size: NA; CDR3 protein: CASSQRPGSTSGYTF; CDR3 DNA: TGCGCCAGCAGCCAACGACCGGGATCTACTTCGGGCTACACCTTC
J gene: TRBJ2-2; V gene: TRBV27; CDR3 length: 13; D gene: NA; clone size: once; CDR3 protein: CASSFEGTGELFF; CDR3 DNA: TGTGCCAGCAGTTTTGAGGGAACCGGGGAGCTGTTTTTT
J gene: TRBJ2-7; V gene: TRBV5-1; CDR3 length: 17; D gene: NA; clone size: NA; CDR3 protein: CASSLGFGGRRAYEQYF; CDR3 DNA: TGCGCCAGCAGCTTGGGTTTCGGGGGACGGAGGGCCTACGAGCAGTACTTC
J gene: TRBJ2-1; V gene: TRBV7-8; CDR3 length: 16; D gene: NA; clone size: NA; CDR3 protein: CASSLGAWGSYNEQFF; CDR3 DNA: TGTGCCAGCAGCTTGGGAGCGTGGGGTTCCTACAATGAGCAGTTCTTC
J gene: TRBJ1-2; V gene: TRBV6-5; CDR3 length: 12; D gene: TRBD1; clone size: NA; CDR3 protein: CASSLDRVGYTF; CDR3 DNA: TGTGCCAGCAGTTTGGACAGGGTTGGCTACACCTTC
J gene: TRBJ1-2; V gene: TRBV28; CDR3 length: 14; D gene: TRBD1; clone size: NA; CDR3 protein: CASSRQGRVYGYTF; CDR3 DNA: TGTGCCAGCAGCCGACAGGGGAGGGTCTATGGCTACACCTTC
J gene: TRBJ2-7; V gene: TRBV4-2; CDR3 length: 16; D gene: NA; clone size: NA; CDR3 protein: CASSQDRGQLSYEQYF; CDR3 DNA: TGTGCCAGCAGCCAAGATCGAGGACAGCTTTCCTACGAGCAGTACTTC
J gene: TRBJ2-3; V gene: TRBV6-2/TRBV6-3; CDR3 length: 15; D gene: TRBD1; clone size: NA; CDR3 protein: CASSYSDRASDTQYF; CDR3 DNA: TGTGCCAGCAGTTACTCGGACAGGGCATCAGATACGCAGTATTTT
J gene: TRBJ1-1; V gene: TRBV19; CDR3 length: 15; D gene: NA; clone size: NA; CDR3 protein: CASSIYGGLNTEAFF; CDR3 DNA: TGTGCCAGTAGTATCTATGGGGGGTTGAACACTGAAGCTTTCTTT
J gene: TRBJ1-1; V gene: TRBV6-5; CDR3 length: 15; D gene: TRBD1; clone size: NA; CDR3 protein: CASSYGGQGDTEAFF; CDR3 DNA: TGTGCCAGCAGTTACGGGGGACAGGGGGACACTGAAGCTTTCTTT
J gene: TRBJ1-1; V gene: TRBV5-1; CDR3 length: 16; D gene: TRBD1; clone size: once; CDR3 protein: CASSSRTGVEVTEAFF; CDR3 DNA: TGCGCCAGCAGCTCGCGGACAGGGGTCGAGGTAACTGAAGCTTTCTTT
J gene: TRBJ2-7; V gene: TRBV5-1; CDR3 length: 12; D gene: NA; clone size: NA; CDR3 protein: CASSWTGYEQYF; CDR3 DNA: TGCGCCAGCAGCTGGACGGGGTACGAGCAGTACTTC
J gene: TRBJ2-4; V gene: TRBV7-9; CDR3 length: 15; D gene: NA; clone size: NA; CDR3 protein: CASSLGALAKNIQYF; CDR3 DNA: TGTGCCAGCAGCTTAGGCGCACTAGCCAAAAACATTCAGTACTTC
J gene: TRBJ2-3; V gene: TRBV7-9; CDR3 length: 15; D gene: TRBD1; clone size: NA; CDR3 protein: CASTLGTGGTDTQYF; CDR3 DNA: TGTGCCAGCACCCTGGGGACAGGGGGCACAGATACGCAGTATTTT
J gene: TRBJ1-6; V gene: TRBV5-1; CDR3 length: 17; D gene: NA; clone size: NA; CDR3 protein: CASSLEPQSSYNSPLHF; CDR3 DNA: TGCGCCAGCAGCTTGGAGCCCCAAAGCTCCTATAATTCACCCCTCCACTTT
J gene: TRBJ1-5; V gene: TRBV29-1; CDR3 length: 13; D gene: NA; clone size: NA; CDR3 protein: CSVEDRPDQPQHF; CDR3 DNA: TGCAGCGTTGAAGATCGTCCCGATCAGCCCCAGCATTTT
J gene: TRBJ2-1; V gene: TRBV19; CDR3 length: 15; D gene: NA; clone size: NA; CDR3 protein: CASSTSASSYNEQFF; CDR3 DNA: TGTGCCAGTAGTACTAGCGCCAGCTCCTACAATGAGCAGTTCTTC
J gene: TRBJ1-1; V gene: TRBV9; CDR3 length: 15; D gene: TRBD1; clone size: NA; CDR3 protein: CASSPSGQMNTEAFF; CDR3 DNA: TGTGCCAGCAGCCCGTCGGGACAGATGAACACTGAAGCTTTCTTT
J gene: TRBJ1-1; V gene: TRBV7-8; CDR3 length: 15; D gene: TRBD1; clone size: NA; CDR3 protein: CASSLVDRANTEAFF; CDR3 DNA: TGTGCCAGCAGCTTAGTGGACAGGGCGAACACTGAAGCTTTCTTT
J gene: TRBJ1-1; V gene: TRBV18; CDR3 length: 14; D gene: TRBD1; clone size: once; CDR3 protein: CASSPDRGNTEAFF; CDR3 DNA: TGTGCCAGCTCACCGGACAGGGGGAACACTGAAGCTTTCTTT
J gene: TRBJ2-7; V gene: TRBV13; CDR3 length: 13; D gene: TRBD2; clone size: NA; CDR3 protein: CASSFRGGYEQYF; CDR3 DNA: TGTGCCAGCAGCTTTCGCGGGGGCTACGAGCAGTACTTC
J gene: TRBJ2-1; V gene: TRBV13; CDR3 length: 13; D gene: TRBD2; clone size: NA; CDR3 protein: CASSVGLAAEQFF; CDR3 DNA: TGTGCCAGCAGCGTCGGACTAGCGGCTGAGCAGTTCTTC
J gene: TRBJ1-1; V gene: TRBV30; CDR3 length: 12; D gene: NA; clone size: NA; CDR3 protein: CAWSREASEAFF; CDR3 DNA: TGTGCCTGGAGTCGGGAGGCCTCTGAAGCTTTCTTT
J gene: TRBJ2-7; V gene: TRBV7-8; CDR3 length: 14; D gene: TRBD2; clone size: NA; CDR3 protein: CASSWTSGRYEQYF; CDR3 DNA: TGTGCCAGCAGCTGGACTAGCGGGAGGTACGAGCAGTACTTC
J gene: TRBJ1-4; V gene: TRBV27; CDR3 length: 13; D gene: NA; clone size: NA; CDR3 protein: CASSPRDTGKLFF; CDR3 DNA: TGTGCCAGCAGTCCTCGGGACACTGGAAAACTGTTTTTT
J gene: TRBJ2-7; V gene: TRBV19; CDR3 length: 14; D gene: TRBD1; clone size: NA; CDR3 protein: CASRTGGAFSEQYF; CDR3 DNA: TGTGCCAGTAGGACAGGGGGCGCGTTTAGCGAGCAGTACTTC